Below, one T cell receptor (beta chain) is given with its context. With V trimmed by 2 bases and J by 2 bases, 6 bases remained unmatched. Germline assignment: CDR1 SGHRS and CDR2 YFSETQ. This CDR3 is built from 15 residues. The source of the sample is a study of T cells after yellow fever vaccination. Overall study: Low-cell-number fractions were prepared with SMART-Seq v4 Ultra Low Input.

The TCR cDNA carried a universal primer site and UMIs from 5'RACE template switching. TCRdb processed the 5' RACE reads anew with MiXCR; each CDR3 protein has one entry. The sample lists just under 600,000 distinct CDR3 sequences, around an eighth occurring once. Sequenced material: PBMCs, taken on the day of the yellow fever booster vaccination. The receptor was derived from a man aged 25 to 45 who received the YFV17D yellow fever vaccine. The genes are TRBV5-1 and TRBJ2-7; TRBD2 aligns across 8 bases. The CDR3 protein is CASSLGGGRTYEQYF. DNA of the CDR3: TGCGCCAGCAGCTTAGGCGGCGGGAGGACCTACGAGCAGTACTTC.